The 25 T cell receptor beta chains listed next were all sequenced from one sample in a study of CD8+CD57+ T cells in acquired aplastic anemia. CDR3 and TCR beta VDJ profiling relied on genomic DNA as the template. Each CDR3 protein gets one entry after TCRdb re-called the reads with MiXCR. The sample consists of 250,000 to 350,000 distinct CDR3 sequences, 45% to 65% of them appearing once. Sequencing input: sorted CD4+, CD8+, or CD8+CD57+ T cells (not recorded which) from PBMCs. The receptors derive from a human donor with severe aplastic anemia or a healthy control (not recorded which).

This clonotype was seen repeatedly, ten times or more. The chain combines TRBV5-6 with TRBJ2-3, with D hard to call. Germline CDR1 and CDR2: SGHDT and YYEEEE. The CDR3 loop spans 12 amino acids. Trimming shortened V by 0 bases and J by 4 bases, and 3 bases separated the two germline ends. The CDR3 region is CASSLVSDTQYF. In DNA, the CDR3 is TGTGCCAGCAGCTTGGTGTCAGATACGCAGTATTTT.

This clonotype was seen at least ten times. J is TRBJ2-1 and V is TRBV20-1; perhaps TRBD1 as D (6 bases). CDR3 length equals 13 residues. V was clipped by 7 bases and J by 3 bases, with 13 bases between them. CDR1 is DFQATT and CDR2 is SNEGSKA in the germline V gene (reference sequence). CDR3 nucleotide sequence: TGCAGTGAGGGCACAGGGCACTACAATGAGCAGTTCTTC. It specifies CSEGTGHYNEQFF.

V usage is TRBV24-1 and J usage is TRBJ2-5; 10 bases map to TRBD1. The V and J ends lost 12 bases and 4 bases, in that order; junction bases with no gene match: 4. Germline CDR1 reads KGHDR; CDR2 reads SFDVKD. The CDR3 has 12 amino acids. In DNA form, the CDR3 reads TGTGCCGACAGGGGGCGCACAGAGACCCAGTACTTC. Encoded protein: CADRGRTETQYF.

This clonotype was detected only a few times. The chain links TRBV28 to TRBJ2-1, with a possible D match to TRBD2 (5 bases). Between the trimmed V and J ends, which lost 4 bases and 2 bases, there was a span of 21 bases. The germline V gene has CDR1 MDHEN and CDR2 SYDVKM. CDR3 length: 18 amino acids. The CDR3 sequence is CASSSPRVRESTYNEQFF. The CDR3 DNA follows: TGTGCCAGCAGTTCCCCGAGGGTGCGAGAAAGCACCTACAATGAGCAGTTCTTC.

The chain has TRBV10-3 and TRBJ1-2, with 7 bases that match TRBD1. Unmatched junction bases numbered 11, after V lost 7 bases and J lost 6 bases. The CDR3 has 14 amino acids. Germline V gene lookup returns CDR1 ENHRY and CDR2 SYGVKD. This CDR3 is CAINRDQGGHGYTF. The CDR3 bases are TGTGCCATCAATAGAGACCAGGGGGGCCATGGCTACACCTTC.

Remarks on this clonotype: This CDR3 fails to terminate in the conserved phenylalanine or tryptophan, so it likely reflects a read error. CDR3 coding DNA: TGCAGTGCTAGAGATGAGGGGGCCTCCTATAATTCACCCCTCCACCTT. Translating gives CSARDEGASYNSPLHL. The rearrangement uses TRBV20-1 and TRBJ1-6; the match to TRBD1 covers 7 bases. CDR1 is DFQATT and CDR2 is SNEGSKA in the germline V gene (reference sequence). The V gene end was trimmed by 0 bases and the J gene end by 0 bases; junction bases not matched to a gene: 2. This CDR3 is built from 16 residues.

As to this clonotype: A much larger clone is a single base away; this may be a read error. The J gene is TRBJ2-1, the V gene TRBV9; the match to TRBD2 covers 8 bases. J lost 8 bases, V lost 2 bases, and 9 bases had no gene match. This CDR3 region has 15 residues. Germline-derived CDR1 and CDR2 are SGDLS and YYNGEE. This chain's CDR3 is CASSVSGVGYDEQFF. Written as DNA, the CDR3 is TGTGCCAGCAGCGTTAGCGGGGTTGGGTACGATGAGCAGTTCTTC.

This clonotype was seen at least ten times. The J gene is TRBJ1-2, the V gene TRBV29-1; 7 nucleotides match TRBD1. This CDR3 contains 11 residues. Per the germline V gene, CDR1 is SQVTM and CDR2 is ANQGSEA. The V segment lost 7 bases and the J segment 6 bases; nucleotides outside the gene matches: 5. CDR3 protein: CSDKQGNGYTF. The CDR3 DNA sequence: TGCAGCGACAAACAGGGGAATGGCTACACCTTC.

Ten or more counts support this clonotype. This rearrangement joins TRBV25-1 to TRBJ2-3, with a tentative D call TRBD2 (5 bases). V lost 5 bases, J lost 4 bases, and 10 bases lay in between. Germline assignment: CDR1 MGHDK and CDR2 SYGVNS. The CDR3 extends over 13 amino acids. CDR3 region: CASSKTISDTQYF. CDR3 bases: TGTGCCAGCAGTAAGACTATTTCAGATACGCAGTATTTT.

The V gene is TRBV19, the J gene TRBJ2-3; D may be TRBD1 or TRBD2 (6 bases each). The V end was cut by 3 bases, the J end by 2 bases, with 15 bases between. The CDR3 runs 16 residues. Germline V CDR1 and CDR2: LNHDA, SQIVND (reference sequence). The DNA of the CDR3 is TGTGCCAGTAGTATGGGGGCGGGGACCCCCACAGATACGCAGTATTTT. It yields the protein CASSMGAGTPTDTQYF. Combining the CDR3 with reference TRBV19 and TRBJ2-3 gives the whole variable domain DGGITQSPKYLFRKEGQNVTLSCEQNLNHDAMYWYRQDPGQGLRLIYYSQIVNDFQKGDIAEGYSVSREKKESFPLTVTSAQKNPTAFYLCASSMGAGTPTDTQYFGPGTRLTVL.

The chain joins TRBV14 to TRBJ1-2; D is undetermined. The CDR3 extends over 16 amino acids. Germline CDR1 is SGHDN and CDR2 is FVKESK. V lost 0 bases and J lost 6, with 17 bases in between. In nucleotides, the CDR3 is TGTGCCAGCAGCCAAGACAGGATTGTGGTATGGGATGGCTACACCTTC. Its translation: CASSQDRIVVWDGYTF.

This chain links TRBV19 with TRBJ2-3, with 8 bases matching TRBD2. The germline V gene encodes CDR1 LNHDA and CDR2 SQIVND (reference sequence). The CDR3 contains 15 residues. The V gene end was trimmed by 6 bases and the J gene end by 1 base; junction bases not matched to a gene: 6. The CDR3 here is CASRETGLGTDTQYF. The CDR3 nucleotides read TGTGCCAGTAGGGAGACGGGACTAGGCACAGATACGCAGTATTTT.

The CDR3 nucleotides read TGTGCCATCTCGAGAGAATCGGAAGCTTTCTTT. Translation gives CAISRESEAFF. The V gene is TRBV10-3, the J gene TRBJ1-1; no clear D. V was clipped by 8 bases and J by 8 bases, with 12 bases between them. Germline CDR1 reads ENHRY; CDR2 reads SYGVKD. CDR3 length: 11 amino acids.

The CDR3 bases are TGCAGCGTTAAGGATCCGGACTATGGCTACACCTTC. It specifies CSVKDPDYGYTF. The chain uses TRBV29-1 and TRBJ1-2; D unresolved. Trimming cost V 5 bases and J 3 bases, with 10 bases left between them. CDR1 and CDR2 (germline): SQVTM, ANQGSEA. This CDR3 comprises 12 residues.

This clonotype was counted many times. The chain carries TRBV12-5 and TRBJ2-7; the D is unclear. CDR1 LGHNT and CDR2 FRNRAP come from the germline V gene. The V gene lost 3 bases and the J gene lost 6 bases, with 9 bases spanning the gap. This CDR3 is 12 amino acids long. The DNA of the CDR3 is TGTGCTAGTGGTTTAAGTTTCGGCGAGCAGTACTTC. It specifies CASGLSFGEQYF.

Ten or more counts support this clonotype. The chain employs TRBV12-5 and TRBJ1-4; D gene ambiguous. Germline CDR1 and CDR2: LGHNT and FRNRAP. With 6 bases removed from V and 8 bases from J, the gap between germline ends came to 7 bases. The CDR3 has 11 residues. In DNA form, the CDR3 reads TGTGCTAGTGGGGTACTCGAAAAACTGTTTTTT. Translation: CASGVLEKLFF.

Note on this clonotype: A read error is possible here, since a much larger clone lies one base away. This sequence joins TRBV6-1 and TRBJ1-2; 9 bases line up with TRBD1. The length of the CDR3 is 13 residues. Germline V CDR1 and CDR2: MNHNS, SASEGT. In DNA, the CDR3 is TGTACCAGCAGTGGGACAGGGATGGATGGCTACACCTTC. This translates into CTSSGTGMDGYTF.

This clonotype was counted between two and nine times. V is TRBV12-3 or TRBV12-4 and J is TRBJ1-1; 10 nucleotides match TRBD1. The V and J ends lost 5 bases and 2 bases, in that order; junction bases with no gene match: 5. This CDR3 region has 15 residues. The CDR3 DNA is TGTGCCAGCAGTAGAGGGACAGGGGCCAACACTGAAGCTTTCTTT. It yields the protein CASSRGTGANTEAFF.

The genes are TRBV20-1 and TRBJ1-1; 8 bases align to TRBD1. Trimming removed 0 bases from V and 6 bases from J; junction bases left unmatched: 12. Germline lookup yields CDR1 DFQATT and CDR2 SNEGSKA (reference sequence). The CDR3 extends over 16 amino acids. CDR3 residues: CSARDLPGGLNAEAFF. The CDR3 region has the DNA TGCAGTGCTAGAGATCTCCCAGGGGGCCTAAACGCTGAAGCTTTCTTT.

This chain joins TRBV6-2 or TRBV6-3 and TRBJ1-1; 7 bases agree with TRBD1. The CDR3 has 13 amino acids. Per the germline V gene, CDR1 is MNHEY and CDR2 is SVGEGT. Trimming took 5 bases from V and 4 from J; bases not matched to a gene: 4. The CDR3, as DNA: TGTGCCAGCAGTGATCCAGGGGGCACTGAAGCTTTCTTT. Protein: CASSDPGGTEAFF.

The chain couples TRBV5-1 to TRBJ2-5, with D maybe TRBD2 (6 bases). The V end was cut by 0 bases, the J end by 14 bases, with 20 bases between. This CDR3 has 14 residues. Per the germline V gene, CDR1 is SGHRS and CDR2 is YFSETQ. The CDR3 loop is CASSLGLVTSPPYF. CDR3 nucleotides: TGCGCCAGCAGCTTGGGACTAGTGACATCCCCCCCCTACTTC.

The table lists this clonotype with a few counts. The genes are TRBV6-1 and TRBJ2-6, with 9 nucleotides matching TRBD2. V was pared by 7 bases and J by 4 bases, with 11 bases of the junction left unmatched. Germline V CDR1 and CDR2: MNHNS, SASEGT. The CDR3 contains 17 residues. The CDR3 sequence is CASTPGTSSYGANVLTF. Here the CDR3 DNA reads TGTGCCAGCACCCCCGGGACTAGCTCGTACGGGGCCAACGTCCTGACTTTC.

This clonotype showed up many times. This chain connects TRBV29-1 to TRBJ2-3; D is possibly TRBD2 (5 bases). The CDR3 is made up of 12 amino acids. V was pared by 3 bases and J by 5 bases, with 9 bases between. Germline CDR1 SQVTM, CDR2 ANQGSEA. CDR3 DNA: TGCAGCGTTGATTTCGGGGAAGATACGCAGTATTTT. Amino acids: CSVDFGEDTQYF.

In this sample, this clonotype turned up once. The rearrangement links TRBV2 to TRBJ2-7; maybe TRBD2 (6 bases). The CDR3 is 14 residues long. Germline assignment: CDR1 SNHLY and CDR2 FYNNEI. Trimming stripped 3 bases from V and 1 base from J, with 10 bases between. Here the CDR3 reads CASSEAGRSYEQYF. As DNA, the CDR3 is TGTGCCAGCAGTGAGGCGGGAAGATCCTACGAGCAGTACTTC.

This clonotype showed up many times. The V gene is TRBV28, the J gene TRBJ2-7; 7 nucleotides match TRBD2. CDR3 length: 14 residues. CDR1 and CDR2 from the germline V gene are MDHEN and SYDVKM. Trimming took 5 bases from V and 5 from J; bases not matched to a gene: 9. CDR3 region: CASSRGGLGNEQYF. The CDR3 DNA is TGTGCCAGCAGTCGGGGTGGACTAGGAAACGAGCAGTACTTC.